This record covers a single TCR beta chain. What antigen it recognizes has not been identified. No per-base quality is available; no much larger clone lies one base away. This sample is part of a study of CD8+ T cells in alopecia areata listed by TCRdb under 2018. As for the study more broadly: The treated patients, all with moderate-to-severe alopecia areata, were enrolled in an open-label pilot trial of oral tofacitinib given at 5 to 10 mg twice daily. Tofacitinib was given for 6 to 18 months, followed by 6 months of follow-up off drug to assess delayed response and recurrence. In both human patients and the C3H/HeJ mouse model, the study applied high-throughput TCRbeta sequencing to look at T cell clonal expansion in alopecia areata. Human TCRbeta sequencing covered scalp tissue and sorted CD4+ and CD8+ peripheral blood T cells from patchy and totalis/universalis alopecia areata patients and healthy controls. Patients on tofacitinib were biopsied at baseline and after 4 and 24 weeks of treatment, and several of the patients also had a later scalp biopsy. Clonality in the scalp was compared among normal scalp (n=4), patchy alopecia areata scalp (n=8), and alopecia totalis/universalis scalp (n=8). RNA was extracted with the PAXgene miRNA kit for fixed scalp, the miRNeasy kit for PBMCs, and the RNeasy kit for mouse skin. TCRbeta CDR3 regions were amplified by immunoSEQ multiplex PCR with 35 Vbeta forward and 13 Jbeta reverse primers.

Broader findings and caveats from the paper: Compared with mice, TCR sequences shared between patients were less clear, possibly partly because of HLA diversity across the patient population. Unlike mouse skin, which is dominated by gammadelta T cells, normal human skin has resident alphabeta T cells that are also sequenced, and this complicates analysis of the scalp TCR repertoire. Compared with normal scalp, lesional scalp, particularly in alopecia totalis/universalis, had higher clonality and more expanded CD8+ clones, which suggests antigenic drive.

The method was the immunoSEQ multiplex PCR assay. To provide template for TCR sequencing, every sample had RNA extracted and reverse transcribed into cDNA. SuperScript III was used to make first-strand cDNA, primed with a 2:1 mix of oligo-dT and random hexamers. A synthetic immune receptor repertoire was used to gauge amplification bias, and whatever bias remained was removed computationally. Under the source paper's analysis protocol: After raw reads were preprocessed to remove errors, the CDR3 was defined following IMGT conventions as running from the conserved cysteine to phenylalanine. Clonality was computed as 1 minus the Shannon entropy, with the entropy normalized by log2 of the number of productive unique TCRs. CD4 or CD8 identity of scalp clones was inferred by cross-referencing scalp TCRbeta sequences with sorted blood CD4 and CD8 repertoires. The table was pulled from immuneACCESS by TCRdb, which kept in-frame rearrangements only. Such tables lose some clones; where checked, under half of the loss comes from unresolved V genes, and the rest has no known cause. That table gives V, J and clone size, and the DNA gave D and trimming. The sample table lists 110,000 or so clones, roughly two fifths of them with a count of one. Of the sample, over 3% is held by the ten largest clones.

V ends up 7 bases short and J 7 bases short, with an unmatched junction base count of 18. CDR1 and CDR2 were assigned from the germline V gene (reference sequence) as MNHEY and SMNVEV. Inclusive of the bounding cysteine and phenylalanine, the CDR3 is 17 residues long. Of all the DNA, just the CDR3 is kept, 51 bases in frame from base 1. Peripheral blood and lesional scalp punch biopsies were obtained from patients with alopecia areata. After PBMCs were isolated by density centrifugation and stained for CD3, CD4 and CD8, a FACSAria was used to sort CD4+ and CD8+ T cells. This clonotype was sampled from a human donor with alopecia areata. What was sequenced was CD4+ T cells sorted from blood. This sequence uses TRBV27 and TRBJ2-4; a stretch of 8 junction bases matches TRBD2. This receptor carries the CDR3 CASTLRRGEKAWNIQYF. The DNA reads TGTGCCAGCACCCTCCGGCGGGGGGAGAAGGCTTGGAACATTCAGTACTTC.